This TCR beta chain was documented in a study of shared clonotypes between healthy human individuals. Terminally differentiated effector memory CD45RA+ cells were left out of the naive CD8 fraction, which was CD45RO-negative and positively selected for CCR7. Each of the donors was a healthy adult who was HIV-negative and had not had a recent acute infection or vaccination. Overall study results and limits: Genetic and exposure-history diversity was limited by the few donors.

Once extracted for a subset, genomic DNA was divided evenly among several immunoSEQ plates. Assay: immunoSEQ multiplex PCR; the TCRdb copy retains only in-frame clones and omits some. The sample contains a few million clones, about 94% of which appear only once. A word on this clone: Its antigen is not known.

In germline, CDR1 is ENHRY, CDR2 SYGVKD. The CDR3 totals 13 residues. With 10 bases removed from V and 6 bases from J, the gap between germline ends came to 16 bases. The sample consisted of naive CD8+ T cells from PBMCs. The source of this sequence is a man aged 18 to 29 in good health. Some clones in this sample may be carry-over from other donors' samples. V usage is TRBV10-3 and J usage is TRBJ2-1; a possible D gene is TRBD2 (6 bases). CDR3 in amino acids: CATGTLDGNEQFF. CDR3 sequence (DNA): TGTGCCACCGGGACTCTTGATGGCAATGAGCAGTTCTTC.